The 19 T cell receptor beta chains listed next were all sequenced from one sample in a study of T cell responses to AZD1222 COVID-19 vaccine. TCRdb keeps only in-frame clones here, not all; method: immunoSEQ multiplex PCR. The sample lists about 150,000 clones; around 91% were seen once. The sample consisted of peripheral blood, taken on day 0 of AZD1222 vaccination. These receptors originate from an adult in good health.

This chain uses TRBV19 with TRBJ2-5, with 8 bases lining up with TRBD2. Trimming cost V 5 bases and J 5 bases; bases outside gene matches: 7. From germline, CDR1 is LNHDA and CDR2 SQIVND (reference sequence). The CDR3 has 14 amino acids. CDR3: CASSYGLADETQYF. DNA of the CDR3: TGTGCCAGTAGTTACGGACTAGCAGATGAGACCCAGTACTTC. Supplemented by reference TRBV19 and TRBJ2-5, the full variable domain reads DGGITQSPKYLFRKEGQNVTLSCEQNLNHDAMYWYRQDPGQGLRLIYYSQIVNDFQKGDIAEGYSVSREKKESFPLTVTSAQKNPTAFYLCASSYGLADETQYFGPGTRLLVL.

The rearrangement joins TRBV28 to TRBJ2-3; 8 bases are shared with TRBD2. The CDR3 consists of 16 residues. CDR1 is MDHEN, CDR2 SYDVKM, per germline. V dropped 6 bases and J dropped 5; count of bases not matched to a gene: 13. For the CDR3, the DNA is TGTGCCAGCAGGCCATCTAGCGGCGGGGGGTTAGATACGCAGTATTTT. This encodes CASRPSSGGGLDTQYF. Using reference TRBV28 and TRBJ2-3 for the parts outside the CDR3, the full variable domain is DVKVTQSSRYLVKRTGEKVFLECVQDMDHENMFWYRQDPGLGLRLIYFSYDVKMKEKGDIPEGYSVSREKKERFSLILESASTNQTSMYLCASRPSSGGGLDTQYFGPGTRLTVL.

The J gene is TRBJ2-2, the V gene TRBV5-1; either TRBD1 or TRBD2 may supply D (5 bases each). Germline loops: CDR1 SGHRS, CDR2 YFSETQ. The CDR3 contains 18 residues. The ends were cut back, 2 bases at V and 0 bases at J, with 17 bases in the middle. CDR3 nucleotide sequence: TGCGCCAGCAGCTTCTCCGGGACGGTTGAATCGAACACCGGGGAGCTGTTTTTT. Protein sequence: CASSFSGTVESNTGELFF.

This chain links TRBV5-6 with TRBJ2-3, with a tentative D call TRBD2 (6 bases). Trimming took off 7 bases at V and 0 bases at J, with 9 bases between the two ends. This CDR3 is 13 amino acids long. Germline V gene lookup returns CDR1 SGHDT and CDR2 YYEEEE. CDR3 sequence reads: CASGGVSTDTQYF. The CDR3 DNA is TGTGCCAGCGGAGGGGTTAGCACAGATACGCAGTATTTT.

The gene calls are TRBV5-6 and TRBJ1-3; no definite D call. V gave up 2 bases and J gave up 2 bases, with 8 bases separating them. The CDR3 sequence is 14 residues long. Per germline, CDR1 SGHDT and CDR2 YYEEEE. The CDR3 bases are TGTGCCAGCAGCTTTTATCAGGCTGGAAACACCATATATTTT. It yields the protein CASSFYQAGNTIYF. Full variable domain (remainder filled in from reference TRBV5-6 and TRBJ1-3): DAGVTQSPTHLIKTRGQQVTLRCSPKSGHDTVSWYQQALGQGPQFIFQYYEEEERQRGNFPDRFSGHQFPNYSSELNVNALLLGDSALYLCASSFYQAGNTIYFGEGSWLTVV.

The chain has TRBV9 and TRBJ1-5; D not certain. Per germline, CDR1 SGDLS and CDR2 YYNGEE. The CDR3 runs to 14 residues. V was trimmed by 5 bases and J by 4 bases, leaving 13 bases between them. CDR3 sequence: CASSSKGINQPQHF. CDR3 DNA sequence: TGTGCCAGCAGTTCCAAGGGCATTAATCAGCCCCAGCATTTT.

The V gene is TRBV4-3, the J gene TRBJ2-3, with 9 bases that match TRBD1. The germline V gene encodes CDR1 LGHNA and CDR2 YSLEER. V lost 3 bases and J lost 6; bases outside the gene matches: 10. The CDR3 is made up of 16 amino acids. CDR3 amino acids: CASSHSYRGRFDTQYF. The DNA of the CDR3 is TGCGCCAGCAGCCACTCATACAGGGGGCGCTTTGATACGCAGTATTTT.

The DNA for the CDR3 is TGCGCCAGCAGCTCCGGACTAGCGGGAGGAGGGGAGCAGTACTTC. The encoded protein is CASSSGLAGGGEQYF. V usage is TRBV5-1 and J usage is TRBJ2-7, with 14 positions matching TRBD2. In germline, CDR1 is SGHRS, CDR2 YFSETQ. This CDR3 is 15 amino acids long. With 3 bases clipped from V and 7 bases from J, the junction kept 6 bases outside the gene matches.

The rearrangement uses TRBV28 and TRBJ1-2; TRBD1 agrees at 7 bases. There are 13 residues in the CDR3. V lost 4 bases to trimming and J lost 2 bases; unmatched junction nucleotides: 1. Germline V gene lookup returns CDR1 MDHEN and CDR2 SYDVKM. In DNA form, the CDR3 reads TGTGCCAGCAGTTGGACAGGAAACTATGGCTACACCTTC. Its protein product is CASSWTGNYGYTF.

The chain has TRBV27 and TRBJ2-7; no reliable D call. The CDR3 covers 13 residues. With 6 bases removed from V and 2 bases from J, the gap between germline ends came to 11 bases. Germline CDR1 reads MNHEY; CDR2 reads SMNVEV (reference sequence). CDR3 residues: CASRTAFTYEQYF. The CDR3 DNA reads TGTGCCAGCAGGACGGCTTTTACCTACGAGCAGTACTTC.

The rearrangement uses TRBV19 and TRBJ2-1; TRBD2 matches at 14 bases. Trimming cost V 5 bases and J 6 bases; bases outside gene matches: 9. In germline, CDR1 is LNHDA, CDR2 SQIVND (reference sequence). The CDR3 runs 17 residues. CDR3: CASSLGTSGSTSNEQFF. CDR3 nucleotides: TGTGCCAGTAGTCTAGGGACTAGCGGGAGTACCAGCAATGAGCAGTTCTTC.

The chain employs TRBV27 and TRBJ2-4; 8 nucleotides agree with TRBD2. CDR1 and CDR2 from the germline V gene are MNHEY and SMNVEV (reference sequence). CDR3 length equals 14 residues. With 9 bases clipped from V and 7 bases from J, the junction kept 11 bases outside the gene matches. The CDR3 nucleotides are TGTGCCAGTCAACCCCGGAGCGGGGGTAACATTCAGTACTTC. Its translation: CASQPRSGGNIQYF.

This rearrangement joins TRBV19 to TRBJ2-2; D is perhaps TRBD1 (5 bases). This CDR3 has 14 amino acids. Trimming cost V 5 bases and J 3 bases, with 10 bases left between them. Per germline, CDR1 LNHDA and CDR2 SQIVND (reference sequence). In DNA form, the CDR3 reads TGTGCCAGTAGTTCCCGACAGTACACCGGGGAGCTGTTTTTT. Translating gives CASSSRQYTGELFF.

V and J are TRBV7-2 and TRBJ2-7; TRBD2 matches at 8 bases. V gave up 6 bases and J gave up 3 bases; unmatched junction bases: 13. The CDR3 is 16 amino acids. Germline V gene sequence: CDR1 SGHTA, CDR2 FQGNSA. The CDR3 region is CASSPSSRGGGYEQYF. CDR3 nucleotide sequence: TGTGCCAGCAGTCCTAGCTCCCGGGGGGGCGGCTACGAGCAGTACTTC.

This clone has just a few counts. The CDR3 DNA reads TGTGCCAGCAGTGACTCGATCGGAGCGAATGAGCAGTTCTTC. This encodes CASSDSIGANEQFF. The genes are TRBV6-4 and TRBJ2-1; no firm D call. This CDR3 has 14 residues. V lost 0 bases and J lost 7, with 10 bases in between. Germline assignment: CDR1 MRHNA and CDR2 SNTAGT.

The rearrangement links TRBV28 to TRBJ2-6; D might be TRBD1 (6 bases). The V end was cut by 7 bases, the J end by 0 bases, with 13 bases between. CDR3 length equals 16 residues. Germline V gene sequence: CDR1 MDHEN, CDR2 SYDVKM. The CDR3 protein is CASMSGAVSGANVLTF. CDR3 DNA: TGTGCCAGCATGTCAGGGGCTGTCTCTGGGGCCAACGTCCTGACTTTC.

The rearrangement links TRBV20-1 to TRBJ2-3; weak D call: TRBD2 (6 bases). Germline CDR1 DFQATT, CDR2 SNEGSKA (reference sequence). Trimming cost V 3 bases and J 8 bases, with 24 bases left between them. The CDR3 has 16 amino acids. CDR3 DNA: TGCAGTGCTAGTTATGTGGCGGGAACTTTTCCTGGTACGCAGTATTTT. This sequence encodes CSASYVAGTFPGTQYF.

This rearrangement joins TRBV27 to TRBJ2-3; 7 nucleotides agree with TRBD1. The germline V gene encodes CDR1 MNHEY and CDR2 SMNVEV (reference sequence). There are 14 residues in the CDR3. The junction had 7 bases not matched to a gene; V was cut back by 5 bases and J by 5 bases. The chain's CDR3 is CASSLRGLEDTQYF. In DNA, the CDR3 is TGTGCCAGCAGTCTAAGGGGGCTGGAAGATACGCAGTATTTT.

This chain links TRBV2 with TRBJ2-1, with 9 bases fitting TRBD1. Per the germline V gene, CDR1 is SNHLY and CDR2 is FYNNEI. V shed 8 bases and J 4 bases; nucleotides not matched to a gene: 6. This CDR3 contains 14 residues. CDR3 nucleotides: TGTGCCAGCGTTCCGGGACAGGGTTACAATGAGCAGTTCTTC. It specifies CASVPGQGYNEQFF.